These T cell receptor beta chains were read from a single sample in a study of type 1 regulatory T cells. The antigens for these receptors are not known. TCRdb ran MiXCR on the reads and lists one entry per CDR3 protein. The repertoire includes 60,000 to 80,000 distinct CDR3 sequences, nearly 65% of them detected once, and less than 8.5% sits in the top ten. Sequenced: cultured T cells, either the whole culture or a sorted T cell fraction (not recorded which). Every receptor here comes from a human donor in good health. The CDR3 runs from the conserved cysteine through the conserved F or W. Fields, in order: D gene, V gene, J gene, clone size, CDR3 protein, CDR3 DNA. The D gene is left open where the match is weak. Part of the rows lack a size; the others show once, few, many or a class for expanded clones.

-	TRBV6-6	TRBJ2-2	-	CASRRFTGELFF	TGTGCCAGCAGGAGGTTCACCGGGGAGCTGTTTTTT
-	TRBV27	TRBJ2-7	-	CASSHREMAYHEQYF	TGTGCCAGCAGCCACAGGGAGATGGCTTACCACGAGCAGTACTTC
-	TRBV6-6	TRBJ1-2	-	CASSFNDGNYGYTF	TGTGCCAGCAGCTTCAACGACGGCAACTATGGCTACACCTTC
-	TRBV5-1	TRBJ2-7	-	CASSLTGHIYEQYF	TGCGCCAGCAGCTTAACGGGACACATCTACGAGCAGTACTTC
TRBD1	TRBV20-1	TRBJ1-6	-	CSASVGRGNSPLHF	TGCAGTGCTTCGGTCGGCAGGGGGAATTCACCCCTCCACTTT
-	TRBV18	TRBJ2-7	-	CASSPEGEQYF	TGTGCCAGCTCACCAGAGGGGGAGCAGTACTTC
TRBD2	TRBV20-1	TRBJ2-3	-	CRARAGLAGVSSTDTQYF	TGCAGAGCTAGAGCCGGACTAGCGGGAGTGTCCAGCACAGATACGCAGTATTTT
TRBD1	TRBV4-2	TRBJ1-5	-	CASSQQQGAQPQHF	TGTGCCAGCAGCCAACAACAGGGGGCCCAGCCCCAGCATTTT
-	TRBV5-4	TRBJ2-4	-	CASSLERVGGQYF	TGTGCCAGCAGCTTGGAGAGGGTCGGGGGCCAGTACTTC
TRBD2	TRBV7-9	TRBJ2-7	-	CASSERELSKQYF	TGTGCCAGCAGCGAGCGGGAGCTCTCCAAGCAGTACTTC
TRBD2	TRBV12-3/TRBV12-4	TRBJ2-1	-	CASSLRGLAGGPLNEQFF	TGTGCCAGCAGCCTTCGGGGACTAGCGGGAGGCCCCCTCAATGAGCAGTTCTTC
TRBD1	TRBV20-1	TRBJ2-2	once	CSTRTGTNTGELFF	TGCAGTACTAGGACAGGGACGAACACCGGTGAGCTGTTTTTT
-	TRBV27	TRBJ1-5	-	CASSFSAGPNQPQHF	TGTGCCAGCAGTTTTTCGGCAGGACCCAATCAGCCCCAGCATTTT
TRBD2	TRBV4-1	TRBJ2-4	few	CASSQEASGRVAKNIQYF	TGCGCCAGCAGCCAAGAAGCTAGCGGGAGAGTAGCCAAAAACATTCAGTACTTC
-	TRBV11-3	TRBJ2-7	-	CASSIIDLGYEQYF	TGTGCCAGCAGCATTATCGACTTGGGCTACGAGCAGTACTTC
-	TRBV5-4	TRBJ2-3	-	CASSSEVVTDTQYF	TGTGCCAGCAGCTCGGAAGTTGTTACAGATACGCAGTATTTT
-	TRBV7-2	TRBJ2-7	few	CASSQATLYEQYF	TGTGCCAGCAGCCAGGCAACCCTCTACGAGCAGTACTTC
-	TRBV10-3	TRBJ2-7	-	CAISTPGSGLSSYEQYF	TGTGCCATCAGTACCCCCGGGAGCGGACTTAGCTCCTACGAGCAGTACTTC
-	TRBV4-2	TRBJ2-7	few	CASSQDRAVYEQYF	TGTGCCAGCAGCCAAGATCGAGCAGTCTACGAGCAGTACTTC
-	TRBV18	TRBJ1-3	-	CASSPNGFKSSGNTIYF	TGTGCCAGCTCACCAAACGGTTTCAAATCCTCTGGAAACACCATATATTTT
-	TRBV24-1	TRBJ2-1	-	CATSDPVQNEQFF	TGTGCCACCAGTGACCCGGTTCAGAATGAGCAGTTCTTC
TRBD1	TRBV30	TRBJ1-1	-	CAWMQGAGTEAFF	TGTGCCTGGATGCAGGGGGCGGGCACTGAAGCTTTCTTT
-	TRBV10-3	TRBJ2-5	-	CATLASTFQETQYF	TGTGCCACCCTAGCGTCTACGTTTCAAGAGACCCAGTACTTC
TRBD1	TRBV29-1	TRBJ1-2	-	CSVPRTGGLGYTF	TGCAGTGTTCCCCGGACAGGGGGCCTTGGCTACACCTTC
TRBD1	TRBV5-1	TRBJ1-6	-	CASSLTGTGAYNPPLHF	TGCGCCAGCAGCTTGACCGGGACAGGGGCTTATAATCCACCCCTCCACTTT
TRBD2	TRBV4-2	TRBJ2-1	-	CASSQELAGGSEQFF	TGTGCCAGCAGCCAAGAACTAGCGGGAGGTAGTGAGCAGTTCTTC
-	TRBV20-1	TRBJ1-1	-	CSARDQGTPNTEAFF	TGCAGTGCTAGAGATCAGGGGACGCCGAACACTGAAGCTTTCTTT
-	TRBV5-5	TRBJ2-2	-	CASGRLSNTGELFF	TGTGCCAGCGGGCGGCTATCGAACACCGGGGAGCTGTTTTTT
-	TRBV7-2	TRBJ2-5	once	CASSLASMWQGGATQYF	TGTGCCAGCAGCTTAGCGAGTATGTGGCAGGGTGGAGCAACCCAGTACTTC
TRBD1	TRBV29-1	TRBJ2-5	-	CSARGQETQYF	TGCAGCGCCAGGGGGCAAGAGACCCAGTACTTC
TRBD1	TRBV6-2/TRBV6-3	TRBJ1-1	-	CASGTFRGYTEAFF	TGTGCCAGCGGGACATTCAGGGGGTACACTGAAGCTTTCTTT
-	TRBV20-1	TRBJ2-1	-	CSARTGDEQFF	TGCAGTGCTAGGACGGGGGATGAGCAGTTCTTC
-	TRBV6-5	TRBJ1-6	-	CASSENLNSPLHF	TGTGCCAGCAGTGAAAACCTTAATTCACCCCTCCACTTT
TRBD2	TRBV6-2/TRBV6-3	TRBJ2-7	-	CASSYSRTSSHEQYF	TGTGCCAGCAGTTACTCAAGGACTAGCTCCCACGAGCAGTACTTC
-	TRBV10-3	TRBJ2-7	-	CAISRDLPYEQYF	TGTGCCATCAGTCGGGACTTGCCCTACGAGCAGTACTTC
-	TRBV9	TRBJ2-2	-	CASRGILAGELFF	TGTGCCAGCAGGGGTATACTGGCCGGGGAGCTGTTTTTT
TRBD2	TRBV3-1	TRBJ2-7	-	CASSQVPSGAYEQYF	TGTGCCAGCAGCCAAGTGCCTAGCGGAGCCTACGAGCAGTACTTC
-	TRBV6-5	TRBJ2-7	-	CASSYSRVPSYEQYF	TGTGCCAGCAGTTACAGCAGGGTCCCATCCTACGAGCAGTACTTC
TRBD1	TRBV2	TRBJ1-4	-	CASKETGGVTNEKLFF	TGTGCCAGCAAGGAGACAGGGGGTGTGACTAATGAAAAACTGTTTTTT
-	TRBV12-3/TRBV12-4	TRBJ1-1	-	CASSLLQYTEAFF	TGTGCCAGCAGTTTGTTGCAGTACACTGAAGCTTTCTTT
-	TRBV5-1	TRBJ2-6	few	CASSLVASGANVLTF	TGCGCCAGCAGCTTGGTCGCTTCTGGGGCCAACGTCCTGACTTTC
TRBD2	TRBV5-1	TRBJ2-7	once	CASSPRVMAGVGEQYF	TGCGCCAGCAGCCCCAGGGTAATGGCGGGAGTTGGGGAGCAGTACTTC
TRBD2	TRBV7-7	TRBJ2-2	-	CASSHAGTSGRGGKTGELFF	TGTGCCAGCAGCCACGCCGGGACTAGCGGGAGGGGCGGGAAGACCGGGGAGCTGTTTTTT
-	TRBV6-5	TRBJ1-1	-	CASSLAPDTEAFF	TGTGCCAGCAGTCTAGCTCCGGACACTGAAGCTTTCTTT
-	TRBV28	TRBJ1-5	few	CASSRDGINQPQHF	TGTGCCAGCAGTCGGGACGGAATCAATCAGCCCCAGCATTTT
-	TRBV18	TRBJ2-4	-	CASSPLGLAKNIQYF	TGTGCCAGCTCACCACTGGGACTAGCCAAAAACATTCAGTACTTC
TRBD2	TRBV5-1	TRBJ2-3	many	CASSFGLERDTQYF	TGCGCCAGCAGCTTCGGACTAGAAAGAGATACGCAGTATTTT
TRBD2	TRBV6-2/TRBV6-3	TRBJ2-5	-	CASSQLAGGEYF	TGTGCCAGCAGTCAGCTAGCGGGAGGGGAGTACTTC
-	TRBV20-1	TRBJ2-4	-	CGARATYNIQYF	TGCGGTGCTAGAGCCACTTACAACATTCAGTACTTC
-	TRBV12-3/TRBV12-4	TRBJ2-3	-	CASSSVADTQYF	TGTGCCAGCAGTTCGGTAGCGGATACGCAGTATTTT
-	TRBV28	TRBJ2-1	few	CASSLVGSGDEQFF	TGTGCCAGCAGTTTAGTTGGGAGTGGTGATGAGCAGTTCTTC
-	TRBV6-2/TRBV6-3	TRBJ2-1	-	CASTDFRSYNEQFF	TGTGCCAGCACTGATTTTAGGTCCTACAATGAGCAGTTCTTC
-	TRBV29-1	TRBJ2-5	-	CSAARVQETQYF	TGCAGCGCCGCCAGAGTTCAAGAGACCCAGTACTTC
-	TRBV11-2	TRBJ2-6	-	CASSFGVGSGANVLTF	TGTGCCAGCAGCTTTGGGGTGGGCTCTGGGGCCAACGTCCTGACTTTC
TRBD1	TRBV2	TRBJ1-1	-	CASSSTGEAFF	TGTGCCAGCAGTTCGACAGGGGAAGCTTTCTTT